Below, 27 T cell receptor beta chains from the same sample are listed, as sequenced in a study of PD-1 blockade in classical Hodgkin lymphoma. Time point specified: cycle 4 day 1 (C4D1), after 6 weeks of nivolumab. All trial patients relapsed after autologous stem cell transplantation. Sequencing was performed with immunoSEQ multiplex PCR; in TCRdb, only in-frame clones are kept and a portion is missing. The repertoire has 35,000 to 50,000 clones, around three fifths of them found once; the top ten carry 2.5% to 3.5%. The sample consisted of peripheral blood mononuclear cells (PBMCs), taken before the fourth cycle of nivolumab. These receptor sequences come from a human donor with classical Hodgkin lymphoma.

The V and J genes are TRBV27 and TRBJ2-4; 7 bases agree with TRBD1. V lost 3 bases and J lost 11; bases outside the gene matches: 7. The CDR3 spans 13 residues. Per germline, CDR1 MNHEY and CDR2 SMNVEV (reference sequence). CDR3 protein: CASSFRTGTVQYF. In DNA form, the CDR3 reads TGTGCCAGCAGTTTCCGAACCGGGACAGTTCAGTACTTC.

The CDR3 region is CASSVHSGASTASSYEQYF. The CDR3 DNA reads as TGTGCCAGCAGCGTCCATAGCGGCGCCTCTACGGCGAGCTCCTACGAGCAGTACTTC. The J gene is TRBJ2-7, the V gene TRBV9, with a tentative D call TRBD2 (6 bases). V dropped 2 bases and J dropped 0 bases, with 24 bases sitting between them. The CDR3 runs 19 residues. The germline V gene has CDR1 SGDLS and CDR2 YYNGEE.

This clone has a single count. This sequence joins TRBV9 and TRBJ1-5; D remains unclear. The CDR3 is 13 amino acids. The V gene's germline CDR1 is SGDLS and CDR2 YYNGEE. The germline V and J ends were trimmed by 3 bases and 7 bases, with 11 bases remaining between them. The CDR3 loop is CASSAGVSQPQHF. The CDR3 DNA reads TGTGCCAGCAGCGCAGGCGTGAGCCAGCCCCAGCATTTT.

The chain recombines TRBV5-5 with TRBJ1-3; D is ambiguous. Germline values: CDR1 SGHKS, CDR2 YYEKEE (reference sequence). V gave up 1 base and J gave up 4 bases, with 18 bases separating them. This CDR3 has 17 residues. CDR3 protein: CASSLTQAGGRGNTIYF. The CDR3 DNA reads TGTGCCAGCAGCTTGACTCAGGCGGGCGGGAGGGGAAACACCATATATTTT.

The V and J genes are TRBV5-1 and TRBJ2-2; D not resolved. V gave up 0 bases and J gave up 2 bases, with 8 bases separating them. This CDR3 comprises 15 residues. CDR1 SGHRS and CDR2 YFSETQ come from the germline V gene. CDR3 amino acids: CASSLAHGNTGELFF. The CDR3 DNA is TGCGCCAGCAGCTTGGCACACGGCAACACCGGGGAGCTGTTTTTT. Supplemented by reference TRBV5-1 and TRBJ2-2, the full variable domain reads KAGVTQTPRYLIKTRGQQVTLSCSPISGHRSVSWYQQTPGQGLQFLFEYFSETQRNKGNFPGRFSGRQFSNSRSEMNVSTLELGDSALYLCASSLAHGNTGELFFGEGSRLTVL.

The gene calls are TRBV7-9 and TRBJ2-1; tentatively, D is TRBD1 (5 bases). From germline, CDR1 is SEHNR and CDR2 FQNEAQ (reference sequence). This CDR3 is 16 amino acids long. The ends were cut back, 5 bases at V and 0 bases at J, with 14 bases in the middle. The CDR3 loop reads CASSRMTDSSYNEQFF. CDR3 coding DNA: TGTGCCAGCAGCCGAATGACAGATAGCTCCTACAATGAGCAGTTCTTC. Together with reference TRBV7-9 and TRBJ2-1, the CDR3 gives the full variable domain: DTGVSQNPRHKITKRGQNVTFRCDPISEHNRLYWYRQTLGQGPEFLTYFQNEAQLEKSRLLSDRFSAERPKGSFSTLEIQRTEQGDSAMYLCASSRMTDSSYNEQFFGPGTRLTVL.

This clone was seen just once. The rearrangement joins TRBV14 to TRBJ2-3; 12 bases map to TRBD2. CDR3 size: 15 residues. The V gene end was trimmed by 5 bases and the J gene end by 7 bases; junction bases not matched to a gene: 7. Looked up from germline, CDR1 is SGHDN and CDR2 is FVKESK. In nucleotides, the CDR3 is TGTGCCAGCAGCGCGGGGACTAGCGGGTCGAATACGCAGTATTTT. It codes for CASSAGTSGSNTQYF.

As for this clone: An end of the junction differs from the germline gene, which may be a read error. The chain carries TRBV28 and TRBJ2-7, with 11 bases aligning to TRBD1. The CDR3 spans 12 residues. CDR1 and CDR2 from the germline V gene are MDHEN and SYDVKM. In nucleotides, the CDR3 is TGTGCCAGCAGTCGGGACAGGGGGTTAGACAGCTTC. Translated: CASSRDRGLDSF.

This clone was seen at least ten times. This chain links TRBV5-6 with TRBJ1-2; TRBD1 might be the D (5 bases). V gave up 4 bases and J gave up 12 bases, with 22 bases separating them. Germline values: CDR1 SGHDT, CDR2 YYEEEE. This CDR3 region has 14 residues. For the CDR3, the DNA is TGTGCCAGCAGCCCACAGGTGATTCCCTTAGGTGACACCTTC. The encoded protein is CASSPQVIPLGDTF.

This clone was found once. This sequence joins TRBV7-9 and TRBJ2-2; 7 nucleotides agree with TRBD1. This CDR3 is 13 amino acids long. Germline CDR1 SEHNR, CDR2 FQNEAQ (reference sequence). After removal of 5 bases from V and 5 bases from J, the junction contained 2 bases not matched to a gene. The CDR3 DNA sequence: TGTGCCAGCAGCGAACAGGGGACCGGGGAGCTGTTTTTT. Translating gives CASSEQGTGELFF.

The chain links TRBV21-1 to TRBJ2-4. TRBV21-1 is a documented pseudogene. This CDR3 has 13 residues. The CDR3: CASSKLPGNIQYF. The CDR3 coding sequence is TGTGCCAGCAGCAAGTTGCCTGGGAACATTCAGTACTTC.

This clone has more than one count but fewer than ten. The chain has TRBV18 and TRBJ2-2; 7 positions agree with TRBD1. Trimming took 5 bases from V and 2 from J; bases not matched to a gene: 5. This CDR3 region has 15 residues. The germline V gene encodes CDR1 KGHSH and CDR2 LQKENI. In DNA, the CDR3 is TGTGCCAGCTCATCCGGGACAGTTAACACCGGGGAGCTGTTTTTT. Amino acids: CASSSGTVNTGELFF.

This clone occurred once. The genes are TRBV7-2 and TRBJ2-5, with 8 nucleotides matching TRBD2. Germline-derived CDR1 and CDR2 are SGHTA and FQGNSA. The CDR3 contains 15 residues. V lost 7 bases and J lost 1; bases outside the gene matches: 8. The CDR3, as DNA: TGTGCCAGCACGAATCCTCGGGGGGGCCAAGAGACCCAGTACTTC. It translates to CASTNPRGGQETQYF.

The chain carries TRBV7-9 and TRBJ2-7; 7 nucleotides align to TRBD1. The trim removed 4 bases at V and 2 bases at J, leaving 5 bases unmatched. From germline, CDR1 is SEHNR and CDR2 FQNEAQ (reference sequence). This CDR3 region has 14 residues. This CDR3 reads CASSYDRAPYEQYF. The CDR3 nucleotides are TGTGCCAGCAGCTACGACAGGGCCCCCTACGAGCAGTACTTC.

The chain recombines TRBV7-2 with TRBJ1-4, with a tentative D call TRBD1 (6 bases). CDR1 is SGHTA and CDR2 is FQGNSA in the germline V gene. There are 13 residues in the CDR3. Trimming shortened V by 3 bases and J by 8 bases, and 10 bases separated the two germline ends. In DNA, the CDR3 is TGTGCCAGCAGCTTTGGGGGCGGGGAAAAACTGTTTTTT. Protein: CASSFGGGEKLFF.

CDR3 nucleotides: TGTGCCAGCAGCGTAGACCCTGGAGGGCCGTCAGAGACCCAGTACTTC. This codes for CASSVDPGGPSETQYF. The chain is built from TRBV9 and TRBJ2-5; weak D call: TRBD2 (6 bases). The CDR3 runs 16 residues. Germline values: CDR1 SGDLS, CDR2 YYNGEE. V dropped 0 bases and J dropped 4 bases, with 16 bases sitting between them.

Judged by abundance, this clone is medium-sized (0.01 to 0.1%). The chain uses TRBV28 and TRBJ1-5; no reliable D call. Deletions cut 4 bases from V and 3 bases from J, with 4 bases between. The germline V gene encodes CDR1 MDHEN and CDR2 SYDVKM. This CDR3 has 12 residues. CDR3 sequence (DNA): TGTGCCAGCAGTTCACCCAATCAGCCCCAGCATTTT. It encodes CASSSPNQPQHF.

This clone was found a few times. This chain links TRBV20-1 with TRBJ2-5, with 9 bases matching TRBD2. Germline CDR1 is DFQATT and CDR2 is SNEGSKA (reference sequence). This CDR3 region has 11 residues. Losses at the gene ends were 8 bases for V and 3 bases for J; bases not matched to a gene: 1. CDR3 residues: CSLAGEETQYF. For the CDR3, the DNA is TGCAGTTTAGCGGGGGAAGAGACCCAGTACTTC.

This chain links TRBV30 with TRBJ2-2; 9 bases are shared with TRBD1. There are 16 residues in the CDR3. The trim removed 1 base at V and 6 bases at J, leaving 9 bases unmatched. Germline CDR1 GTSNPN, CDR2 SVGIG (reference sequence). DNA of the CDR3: TGTGCCTGGAGTGAGGACAGGGGAGCTAGACCCGGGGAGCTGTTTTTT. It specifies CAWSEDRGARPGELFF.

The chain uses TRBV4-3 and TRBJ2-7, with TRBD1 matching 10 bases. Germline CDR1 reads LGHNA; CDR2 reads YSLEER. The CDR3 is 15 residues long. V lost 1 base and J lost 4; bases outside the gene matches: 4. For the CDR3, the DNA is TGCGCCAGCAGCCAAGTGGGACAGGGGTCGTACGAGCAGTACTTC. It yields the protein CASSQVGQGSYEQYF.

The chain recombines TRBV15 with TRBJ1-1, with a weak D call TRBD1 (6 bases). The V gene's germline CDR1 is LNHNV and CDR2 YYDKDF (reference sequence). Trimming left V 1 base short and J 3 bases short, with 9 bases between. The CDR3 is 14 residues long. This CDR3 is CATSRGGQYTEAFF. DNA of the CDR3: TGTGCCACCAGCAGAGGAGGACAGTACACTGAAGCTTTCTTT.

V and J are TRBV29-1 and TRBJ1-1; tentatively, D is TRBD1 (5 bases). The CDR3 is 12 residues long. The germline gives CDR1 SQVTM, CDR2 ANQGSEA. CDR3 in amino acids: CTGGGQGTEAFF. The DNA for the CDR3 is TGCACCGGTGGAGGGCAGGGCACTGAAGCTTTCTTT.

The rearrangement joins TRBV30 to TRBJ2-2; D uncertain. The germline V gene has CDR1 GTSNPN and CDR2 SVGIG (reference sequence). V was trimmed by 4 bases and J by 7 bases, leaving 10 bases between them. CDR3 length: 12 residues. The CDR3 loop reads CAWTESRGELFF. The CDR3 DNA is TGTGCCTGGACGGAGTCTCGCGGGGAGCTGTTTTTT.

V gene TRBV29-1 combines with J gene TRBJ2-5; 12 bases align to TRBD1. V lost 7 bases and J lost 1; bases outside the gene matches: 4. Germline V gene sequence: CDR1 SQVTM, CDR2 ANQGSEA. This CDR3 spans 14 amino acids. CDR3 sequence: CSGRDRGPQETQYF. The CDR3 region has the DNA TGCAGCGGCCGGGACAGGGGGCCCCAAGAGACCCAGTACTTC.

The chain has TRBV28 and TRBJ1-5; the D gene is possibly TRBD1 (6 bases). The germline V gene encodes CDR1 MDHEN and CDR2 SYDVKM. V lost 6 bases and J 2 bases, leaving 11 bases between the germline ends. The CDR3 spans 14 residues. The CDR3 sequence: CASSRGLGNQPQHF. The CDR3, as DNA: TGTGCCAGCAGCAGGGGTTTAGGCAATCAGCCCCAGCATTTT.

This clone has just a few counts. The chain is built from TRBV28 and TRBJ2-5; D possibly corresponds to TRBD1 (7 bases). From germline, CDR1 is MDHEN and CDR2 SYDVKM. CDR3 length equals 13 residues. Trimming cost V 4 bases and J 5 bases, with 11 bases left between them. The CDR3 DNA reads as TGTGCCAGCAGTTACAGGGGACTTGAGACCCAGTACTTC. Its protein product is CASSYRGLETQYF.

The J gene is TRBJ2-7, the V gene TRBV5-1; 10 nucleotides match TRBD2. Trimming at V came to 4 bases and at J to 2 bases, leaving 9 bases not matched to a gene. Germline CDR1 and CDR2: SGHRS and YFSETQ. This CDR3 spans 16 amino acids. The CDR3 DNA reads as TGCGCCAGCAGCCAGAGTAGCGGGAGGCTAGCCTACGAGCAGTACTTC. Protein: CASSQSSGRLAYEQYF.